This passage covers 31 T cell receptor beta chains from one sample sequenced in a study of blood T cells in healthy people across ages. Primed by a sample-barcoded 5' primer and a J-beta primer mix, a second PCR proceeded for roughly 7 to 12 cycles. TCRdb reanalysed the 5' RACE reads using MiXCR and keeps one entry per CDR3 protein. This table has over 950,000 distinct CDR3 sequences, roughly 47% appearing once. Material: blood. The receptor set was obtained from a woman aged 55-75 years in good health.

This CDR3 is CASSPIGINTEAFF. In DNA form, the CDR3 reads TGTGCCAGCAGCCCGATTGGGATTAACACTGAAGCTTTCTTT. V gene TRBV3-1 combines with J gene TRBJ1-1; no reliable D call. This CDR3 spans 14 amino acids. V shed 4 bases and J shed 2 bases, with 11 bases lying between them. Germline-derived CDR1 and CDR2 are LGHDT and YNNKEL (reference sequence).

The chain couples TRBV27 to TRBJ2-5; 7 positions match TRBD1. The J call may be incorrect, as the DNA end agrees better with TRBJ2-7. The CDR3 consists of 14 residues. Germline CDR1 and CDR2: MNHEY and SMNVEV (reference sequence). The CDR3 nucleotides read TGTGCCAGCAGTCGACAGGGCCCTGATTCCGAGCAGTACTTC. Translation: CASSRQGPDSEQYF.

In this sample, this clonotype turned up a few times. The CDR3, as DNA: TGCGCCAGCAGCCAAGAAACTAGCGGGAGAACAAGCAATGAGCAGTTCTTC. It yields the protein CASSQETSGRTSNEQFF. This rearrangement joins TRBV4-3 to TRBJ2-1, with 11 bases fitting TRBD2. The CDR3 loop spans 17 amino acids. Trimming at V came to 0 bases and at J to 6 bases, leaving 7 bases not matched to a gene. From germline, CDR1 is LGHNA and CDR2 YSLEER.

The CDR3 sequence: CASSSQGAGEKLFF. DNA of the CDR3: TGTGCCAGCAGCTCCCAGGGGGCGGGTGAAAAACTGTTTTTT. The chain employs TRBV7-2 and TRBJ1-4; 8 positions match TRBD1. This CDR3 comprises 14 residues. V was clipped by 4 bases and J by 7 bases; unmatched bases: 5. Germline values: CDR1 SGHTA, CDR2 FQGNSA.

The V call is TRBV5-1, the J call TRBJ2-2; D is undetermined. Per the germline V gene, CDR1 is SGHRS and CDR2 is YFSETQ. Trimming took 0 bases from V and 6 from J, leaving 12 bases between them. CDR3 length equals 15 residues. For the CDR3, the DNA is TGCGCCAGCAGCTTGGACGGGCGTAAAGCCGGGGAGCTGTTTTTT. As protein: CASSLDGRKAGELFF.

The genes are TRBV12-3 or TRBV12-4 and TRBJ2-1, with TRBD1 identical over 7 bases. J was trimmed by 10 bases and V by 5 bases; bases with no gene match: 8. The CDR3 length is 13 residues. The CDR3 here is CASSLGTDYEQFF. DNA for the CDR3: TGTGCCAGCAGTCTCGGGACAGACTACGAGCAGTTCTTC.

The chain links TRBV27 to TRBJ2-3, with 7 bases identical to TRBD1. Per germline, CDR1 MNHEY and CDR2 SMNVEV (reference sequence). This CDR3 is 15 amino acids long. The trim removed 8 bases at V and 2 bases at J, leaving 10 bases unmatched. The CDR3 loop reads CASLDRAANTDTQYF. CDR3 coding DNA: TGTGCCAGCCTTGACAGGGCCGCTAACACAGATACGCAGTATTTT.

This sequence joins TRBV4-2 and TRBJ2-5, with D possibly matching TRBD1 (5 bases). Germline V gene sequence: CDR1 LGHNA, CDR2 YNFKEQ. This CDR3 region has 14 residues. V was clipped by 4 bases and J by 0 bases, with 9 bases between them. The CDR3 is CASSRTPNQETQYF. DNA of the CDR3: TGTGCCAGCAGCCGGACACCGAACCAAGAGACCCAGTACTTC.

The chain is built from TRBV30 and TRBJ2-7; 7 nucleotides align to TRBD1. Germline values: CDR1 GTSNPN, CDR2 SVGIG (reference sequence). CDR3 length: 15 amino acids. With V trimmed by 4 bases and J by 2 bases, 11 bases remained unmatched. The CDR3 loop reads CAWTPRRDSTYEQYF. The CDR3 coding sequence is TGTGCCTGGACCCCACGCCGGGACAGTACCTACGAGCAGTACTTC.

This clonotype showed up just a few times. This chain uses TRBV20-1 with TRBJ2-5; 7 bases map to TRBD2. TRBJ2-7 matches the DNA end more closely, so the J call is doubtful. This CDR3 region has 15 residues. Germline V gene lookup returns CDR1 DFQATT and CDR2 SNEGSKA (reference sequence). CDR3 in DNA: TGCAGTGCTAGGGCACTAGCGATCCCCTCTTTCGAGCAGTACTTC. Translated: CSARALAIPSFEQYF.

The chain recombines TRBV7-2 with TRBJ2-7, with D tentatively TRBD2 (6 bases). V shed 5 bases and J shed 5 bases, with 19 bases lying between them. CDR1 is SGHTA and CDR2 is FQGNSA in the germline V gene. The CDR3 consists of 15 residues. CDR3 region: CASSPLGGTPDEQYF. The CDR3 nucleotides are TGTGCCAGCAGCCCTCTTGGGGGGACTCCGGACGAGCAGTACTTC.

The chain carries TRBV5-1 and TRBJ2-6, with D possibly being TRBD1 (6 bases). Trimming pared 2 bases from V and 0 bases from J, leaving 21 bases between. Germline CDR1 SGHRS, CDR2 YFSETQ. The CDR3 is made up of 20 amino acids. This CDR3 reads CASSFSVQGPFTSGANVLTF. Written as DNA, the CDR3 is TGCGCCAGCAGCTTTTCGGTACAGGGTCCATTTACCTCTGGGGCCAACGTCCTGACTTTC.

The chain employs TRBV27 and TRBJ2-6, with D maybe TRBD2 (6 bases). The CDR3 covers 20 residues. Germline CDR1 MNHEY, CDR2 SMNVEV (reference sequence). The V and J ends lost 5 bases and 0 bases respectively, with 23 bases between them. The CDR3 is CASSPRTIPDLSSGANVLTF. In nucleotides, the CDR3 is TGTGCCAGCAGTCCCCGGACTATTCCCGACCTCAGCTCTGGGGCCAACGTCCTGACTTTC.

Note on this clonotype: The germline gene is not matched at one end of the junction; a read error may be the cause. The chain carries TRBV7-2 and TRBJ2-7, with 13 bases that match TRBD2. Germline CDR1 SGHTA, CDR2 FQGNSA. The CDR3 sequence is 15 residues long. The DNA for the CDR3 is TGTGTCAGCAGCTCCGGACTAGCGGGAGTTAGAGAGCAGTACTTC. Translation: CVSSSGLAGVREQYF.

This clonotype was observed a handful of times. This sequence joins TRBV5-1 and TRBJ2-7, with D possibly TRBD1 on 6 matching bases. The length of the CDR3 is 16 residues. Germline CDR1 and CDR2: SGHRS and YFSETQ. The V and J ends lost 0 bases and 0 bases respectively, with 13 bases between them. The CDR3 region has the DNA TGCGCCAGCAGCTTGGGGCCCACAGGGATCTCCTACGAGCAGTACTTC. Translated: CASSLGPTGISYEQYF.

This clonotype has just a few counts. J is TRBJ2-1 and V is TRBV6-5, with 8 bases aligning to TRBD2. Germline CDR1 MNHEY, CDR2 SVGAGI. Trimming took 6 bases from V and 8 from J; bases not matched to a gene: 12. The CDR3 consists of 15 residues. This CDR3 reads CASSTTGTSNYEQFF. The CDR3 nucleotides read TGTGCCAGCAGCACAACCGGGACTAGTAACTATGAGCAGTTCTTC.

The chain has TRBV27 and TRBJ2-3; 10 bases are a match to TRBD2. The CDR3 runs 17 residues. Germline CDR1 is MNHEY and CDR2 is SMNVEV (reference sequence). V trimming: 4 bases; J trimming: 0 bases; junction bases outside the gene matches: 7. The CDR3 coding sequence is TGTGCCAGCAGTTCAAGGACTAGCGGCACTAGCACAGATACGCAGTATTTT. This codes for CASSSRTSGTSTDTQYF.

The chain has TRBV5-5 and TRBJ1-2, with D tentatively TRBD1 (6 bases). The germline CDR1 and CDR2 sequences are SGHKS and YYEKEE (reference sequence). V lost 2 bases and J 8 bases, leaving 16 bases between the germline ends. CDR3 length: 14 residues. In DNA form, the CDR3 reads TGTGCCAGCAGCTTACGACAGGCCGATGTGGGCTACACCTTC. Translating it yields CASSLRQADVGYTF. Full variable domain (missing parts from reference TRBV5-5 and TRBJ1-2): DAGVTQSPTHLIKTRGQQVTLRCSPISGHKSVSWYQQVLGQGPQFIFQYYEKEERGRGNFPDRFSARQFPNYSSELNVNALLLGDSALYLCASSLRQADVGYTFGSGTRLTVV.

About this clonotype: At one end the junction does not follow the germline gene, possibly because of a read error. The chain couples TRBV12-3 or TRBV12-4 to TRBJ2-3; a weak D match, TRBD2 (5 bases). The CDR3 sequence is 15 residues long. The DNA for the CDR3 is TGTGCCTGCAGTTTGACCAGAGGGCCCGCAGATACGCAGTATTTT. It specifies CACSLTRGPADTQYF.

The rearrangement uses TRBV7-8 and TRBJ2-7; D remains ambiguous. This CDR3 has 15 amino acids. Germline V lookup: CDR1 SGHVS, CDR2 FQNEAQ. With 1 base removed from V and 0 bases from J, the gap between germline ends came to 10 bases. The CDR3: CASSLELTSSYEQYF. The CDR3 nucleotides read TGTGCCAGCAGCTTAGAATTAACCAGCTCCTACGAGCAGTACTTC.

This rearrangement joins TRBV12-3 or TRBV12-4 to TRBJ2-1; no definite D call. The J call may be wrong; the DNA end is better matched by TRBJ2-7. This CDR3 has 12 residues. CDR3 protein: CASESSYNEQYF. CDR3 nucleotides: TGTGCCAGCGAGAGCTCCTACAATGAGCAGTACTTC.

The chain couples TRBV6-5 to TRBJ2-7; 9 nucleotides match TRBD1. CDR1 and CDR2 from the germline V gene are MNHEY and SVGAGI. Germline trimming cut 6 bases from V and 6 bases from J; bases unmatched to any gene: 9. CDR3 size: 14 residues. The CDR3 loop is CASRTGTGSLEQYF. The CDR3, as DNA: TGTGCCAGCAGGACCGGGACAGGGTCTCTCGAGCAGTACTTC.

The rearrangement uses TRBV4-3 and TRBJ2-3, with D maybe TRBD2 (7 bases). Germline-derived CDR1 and CDR2 are LGHNA and YSLEER. The CDR3 consists of 14 residues. Trimming pared 2 bases from V and 6 bases from J, leaving 12 bases between. This CDR3 is CASSQRGGADTQYF. The CDR3 region has the DNA TGCGCCAGCAGCCAAAGGGGGGGGGCTGATACGCAGTATTTT.

A single count supports this clonotype. This chain's CDR3 is CATSDPGQGFDFQQFF. DNA of the CDR3: TGTGCCACCAGTGACCCGGGACAGGGTTTTGATTTTCAGCAGTTCTTC. The chain recombines TRBV24-1 with TRBJ2-1, with 9 bases aligning to TRBD1. V was pared by 4 bases and J by 11 bases, with 14 bases of the junction left unmatched. The CDR3 is made up of 16 amino acids. From germline, CDR1 is KGHDR and CDR2 SFDVKD.

This clonotype was detected only a few times. The V and J genes are TRBV29-1 and TRBJ2-1; 10 bases agree with TRBD2. The CDR3 runs 13 residues. V lost 4 bases to trimming and J lost 4 bases; unmatched junction nucleotides: 1. Germline V lookup: CDR1 SQVTM, CDR2 ANQGSEA. CDR3 protein: CSVALAGYNEQFF. CDR3 coding DNA: TGCAGCGTTGCACTAGCGGGGTACAATGAGCAGTTCTTC.

This sequence joins TRBV6-2 or TRBV6-3 and TRBJ2-2, with D perhaps matching TRBD2 (6 bases). This CDR3 is 15 amino acids long. With 6 bases removed from V and 6 bases from J, the gap between germline ends came to 17 bases. Germline V gene lookup returns CDR1 MNHEY and CDR2 SVGEGT. The CDR3 DNA is TGTGCCAGCAGGCCAACCGGGACTGTTTCCGGGGAGCTGTTTTTT. Translating gives CASRPTGTVSGELFF.

This chain joins TRBV29-1 and TRBJ2-3, with a weak D call TRBD2 (6 bases). The V and J ends lost 0 bases and 6 bases respectively, with 10 bases between them. The CDR3 spans 13 residues. CDR1 and CDR2 from the germline V gene are SQVTM and ANQGSEA. CDR3 sequence (DNA): TGCAGCGTTGAAGATAGGAGGGTGGATACGCAGTATTTT. Amino acids: CSVEDRRVDTQYF.

The chain employs TRBV20-1 and TRBJ1-1, with D possibly being TRBD2 (6 bases). The J call may be wrong; the DNA end is better matched by TRBJ2-3. The CDR3 contains 11 residues. The germline V gene encodes CDR1 DFQATT and CDR2 SNEGSKA (reference sequence). CDR3 region: CSARMSSGQYF. CDR3 sequence (DNA): TGCAGTGCTAGAATGAGTAGCGGGCAGTATTTT.

This clonotype was seen only a few times. An end of the junction differs from the germline gene, which may be a read error. The chain uses TRBV5-1 and TRBJ2-1; D gene uncertain. Germline CDR1 and CDR2: SGHRS and YFSETQ. CDR3 length equals 13 residues. The CDR3 loop reads CASSPDGYNEQFF. The DNA of the CDR3 is TGTGCCAGCAGCCCAGACGGTTACAATGAGCAGTTCTTC. Full variable domain (missing parts from reference TRBV5-1 and TRBJ2-1): KAGVTQTPRYLIKTRGQQVTLSCSPISGHRSVSWYQQTPGQGLQFLFEYFSETQRNKGNFPGRFSGRQFSNSRSEMNVSTLELGDSALYLCASSPDGYNEQFFGPGTRLTVL.

This clonotype was observed many times. The chain is built from TRBV28 and TRBJ2-6; the D is unclear. The CDR3 has 13 residues. The V end was cut by 6 bases, the J end by 0 bases, with 3 bases between. The germline CDR1 and CDR2 sequences are MDHEN and SYDVKM. The CDR3 loop is CASRTSGANVLTF. The CDR3, as DNA: TGTGCCAGCAGGACCTCTGGGGCCAACGTCCTGACTTTC.

V is TRBV19 and J is TRBJ2-5; D is perhaps TRBD1 (6 bases). The CDR3 contains 13 residues. Germline CDR1 and CDR2: LNHDA and SQIVND (reference sequence). V was clipped by 3 bases and J by 5 bases, with 10 bases between them. CDR3 protein: CASSIIGGETQYF. DNA for the CDR3: TGTGCCAGTAGTATCATTGGGGGCGAGACCCAGTACTTC. The full variable domain, in which reference TRBV19 and TRBJ2-5 provide the parts outside the CDR3, is DGGITQSPKYLFRKEGQNVTLSCEQNLNHDAMYWYRQDPGQGLRLIYYSQIVNDFQKGDIAEGYSVSREKKESFPLTVTSAQKNPTAFYLCASSIIGGETQYFGPGTRLLVL.